The T cell receptor beta chain under discussion was sequenced for a study of neurological immune-mediated disorders (dated by TCRdb to the late 2010s). In the study overall: Among the 34 multiple sclerosis patients, relapsing-remitting MS accounted for around 30 and secondary progressive MS accounted for 3. Peripheral blood TCR-beta repertoires from HTLV-I-associated myelopathy (HAM/TSP) patients, multiple sclerosis patients and healthy controls were compared by UMI-based sequencing. The approximately 100 TCR-beta libraries included longitudinal samples, technical triplicates and paired sorted CD4+ and CD8+ T-cell subsets alongside PBMC samples. Of the 65 to 70 subjects in the cohort, about 14 were HAM/TSP patients, some 35 were multiple sclerosis patients, and roughly 20 were healthy controls.

cDNA was synthesized by template-switch 5'RACE using a primer with a 10-nucleotide random unique molecular identifier that tagged each TCR transcript. Each sequencing run produced over 190 million TCR-beta sequences covering 15-18 subjects. The RNeasy kit was used to extract total RNA. TCR-beta VDJ regions were amplified with primers for the TCR constant region and the 5'RACE anchor, using the KAPA Real-time Library Amplification kit. A first PCR added sample indexes and Illumina adaptors, and a second PCR then raised library yield. After Ampure bead purification, the roughly 650 bp TCR product was size-selected on a 2% E-gel SizeSelection system. Library quality was checked on a Bioanalyzer, concentration was measured with Qubit, and libraries were quantified with the Kapa Library Quantification kit before pooling. An Illumina HiSeq 2500 sequenced the libraries paired-end 2 x 150 bp. To increase sequence diversity, about 23-30% phiX was spiked into each library pool. As for the authors' bioinformatics: The quality-filtered reads were processed with the UMI-based MiGEC pipeline, whose error correction step removed more than 85% of the raw TCR sequences. VDJ genes were aligned to IMGT germline references, and clonotypes were defined by unique CDR3 amino acid sequence plus V-J genes. Clonal expansion, Shannon diversity, and CDR3 relatedness (CalcPairwiseDistances, ClusterSamples) were evaluated with VDJtools, and phylogenetic trees were built with CLCbio workbench. Expanded clones were defined as having at least 8 unique UMIs, based on coefficient-of-variation modelling across technical triplicates. TCRdb handled the public reads itself, with Q25 trimming in fastp and clone calling in MiXCR, and kept productive beta chains. For every CDR3 protein sequence, its rows merge into one entry that carries the most common genes and DNA. TCRdb assigned the V and J calls; the authors' analysis was not used. The sample contains tens of thousands of distinct CDR3 sequences, approximately 3.6% of them found a single time. Of the sample, roughly 2% falls within the top ten clones.

Inclusive of the bounding cysteine and phenylalanine, the CDR3 is 13 residues long. This entry keeps only the CDR3 DNA: 39 bases, framed from base 1. V loses 5 bases at its end and J loses 0 bases; junction bases beyond the gene matches: 2. CDR1 DFQATT and CDR2 SNEGSKA are derived from the germline V gene (reference sequence). For the sorted-subset TCR libraries, the starting material was over 950,000 sorted CD4+ or CD8+ T cells. The multiple sclerosis patients were enrolled in a US clinical protocol that used magnetic resonance imaging to evaluate disease progression. Peripheral blood underwent Ficoll-Hypaque density gradient centrifugation to isolate PBMCs, which were then cryopreserved in liquid nitrogen. Paired sorted CD4+ and CD8+ subsets came from healthy controls, HAM/TSP patients and MS patients. Broad study findings and their caveats: Across subjects, expanded clones never shared an identical CDR3 amino acid sequence, which suggests that the TCR-beta repertoires in every group were private. In phylogenetic analysis, the repertoires of 18 of 34 MS patients grouped into a cluster of related CDR3 sequences, which suggests a possible signature at the repertoire level. No clinical or MRI features were associated with the MS cluster, and the authors said that larger cohorts are needed. The highest TCR clonal expansion was observed in HAM/TSP patients, whereas the lowest was observed in MS patients, even when compared with healthy controls.

This clonotype was seen many times. Its antigen remains undetermined. Per-base quality was not reported, and no clone a single base away is much larger than it. Recombination connected TRBV20-1 to TRBJ2-3, with 7 bases matching TRBD2. The TCR was taken from a woman in her forties with multiple sclerosis. The sample taken for sequencing was CD4+ T cells from blood. The CDR3 protein: CSAGRDSTDTQYF. The DNA sequence is as follows: TGCAGTGCTGGGAGGGACAGCACAGATACGCAGTATTTT.